These T cell receptor beta chains were read from a single sample in a study of PD-L1 blockade in urothelial cancer. Profiled with immunoSEQ multiplex PCR; TCRdb holds only in-frame clones, not every one. The repertoire holds some 100,000 clones, with roughly nine tenths as singletons. The starting material was PBMCs, obtained around atezolizumab (anti-PD-L1) treatment. These receptors came from a woman of 80 years or more with urothelial cancer. Both conserved end residues are part of each CDR3. A D gene is named only where the DNA matches it firmly. Only part of the rows carry a size: once, few, many, or a class if the clone is expanded.

abundance,v_gene,d_gene,j_gene,CDR3nt,CDR3aa
NA,TRBV30,NA,TRBJ1-4,TGTGCCTGGACCCTAGGGGGTTTGGAAAAACTGTTTTTT,CAWTLGGLEKLFF
once,TRBV15,NA,TRBJ1-4,TGTGCCACCAGCAGGAGGGGGTATAATGAAAAACTGTTTTTT,CATSRRGYNEKLFF
NA,TRBV7-9,TRBD1,TRBJ1-5,TGTGCCAGCAGCCATCAGGGGGTAAGCAATCAGCCCCAGCATTTT,CASSHQGVSNQPQHF
NA,TRBV5-1,TRBD2,TRBJ2-2,TGCGCCAGCAGCCCCAGCGGGACCACCGGGGAGCTGTTTTTT,CASSPSGTTGELFF
NA,TRBV10-3,TRBD1,TRBJ1-1,TGTGCCATCACCGAAACCCAGGACAGGAGCGCTTTCTTT,CAITETQDRSAFF
NA,TRBV11-2,NA,TRBJ2-7,TGTGCCAGCAGCCTCCCCCCCCCTAGCACCTACGAGCAGTACTTC,CASSLPPPSTYEQYF
NA,TRBV10-3,NA,TRBJ2-5,TGTGCCATCTGGGCAGGGACTGGGACCCAGTACTTC,CAIWAGTGTQYF
few,TRBV11-2,NA,TRBJ2-1,TGTGCCAGCAGCTCAGCGTCTCAGGGAGGAGGAGAGCAGTTCTTC,CASSSASQGGGEQFF
NA,TRBV9,NA,TRBJ2-7,TGTGCCAGCAGCGTAGAGGAGACTCTAACCTCCTACGAGCAGTACTTC,CASSVEETLTSYEQYF
NA,TRBV28,NA,TRBJ1-1,TGTGCCAGCAGTTTAGGGACACCGGATCGGCTGAACACTGAAGCTTTCTTT,CASSLGTPDRLNTEAFF
NA,TRBV4-1,NA,TRBJ1-3,TGCGCCAGCAGCCAAATCACGCAGGTCTCTGGAAACACCATATATTTT,CASSQITQVSGNTIYF
NA,TRBV18,TRBD1,TRBJ1-2,TGTGCCAGCTCAATACGACAGGGACGAATGGAGGGAGATGGCTACACCTTC,CASSIRQGRMEGDGYTF
once,TRBV7-9,NA,TRBJ2-2,TGTGCCAGCAGCTTAGTTGGCGGGGCGCACACCGGGGAGCTGTTTTTT,CASSLVGGAHTGELFF
once,TRBV19,NA,TRBJ1-1,TGTGCCAGTAGTATGGCCCCCTCGGGAGGGGACACTGAAGCTTTCTTT,CASSMAPSGGDTEAFF
NA,TRBV7-2,NA,TRBJ1-5,TGTGCCAGCAGCTTAGGGGAGAGCGGCAATCAGCCCCAGCATTTT,CASSLGESGNQPQHF
NA,TRBV5-4,NA,TRBJ2-1,TGTGCCAGCAGCCCCTTGGGGGCCGCGGGAGCAGGGAATGAGCAGTTCTTC,CASSPLGAAGAGNEQFF
NA,TRBV9,TRBD1,TRBJ2-5,TGTGCCAGCAGCGCCACAGGGGGAGGAGAGACCCAGTACTTC,CASSATGGGETQYF
NA,TRBV15,TRBD2,TRBJ2-5,TGTGCCACCAGCAGATCCCTTCTGTCCGGGGGGCAAGAGACCCAGTACTTC,CATSRSLLSGGQETQYF
once,TRBV5-4,TRBD1,TRBJ2-3,TGTGCCAGCAGCCAGGACAGGACCGGGGATACGCAGTATTTT,CASSQDRTGDTQYF
NA,TRBV18,TRBD1,TRBJ1-3,TGTGCCAGCTCAGAGGGACAGGGAAGAAACACCATATATTTT,CASSEGQGRNTIYF
NA,TRBV5-4,NA,TRBJ1-1,TGTGCCAGCAGCTCGGGACTACTCTCGAAGGGGAACACTGAAGCTTTCTTT,CASSSGLLSKGNTEAFF
few,TRBV7-2,NA,TRBJ1-2,TGTGCCAGCAGCTTAGGGGGGACTAAAGGCTACACCTTC,CASSLGGTKGYTF
NA,TRBV9,TRBD2,TRBJ2-1,TGTGCCAGCAGCCATTCACCGGGACTAGCGGACTACAATGAGCAGTTCTTC,CASSHSPGLADYNEQFF
NA,TRBV4-1,NA,TRBJ2-1,TGCGCCAGCAGCCAAGATGGGCGGGCCTACAATGAGCAGTTCTTC,CASSQDGRAYNEQFF
NA,TRBV19,NA,TRBJ2-6,TGTGCCAGCAGCCTGACTACCGGCGGGGCCAACGTCCTGACTTTC,CASSLTTGGANVLTF
NA,TRBV4-2,NA,TRBJ2-4,TGTGCCAGCAGCCAAGATGAGGAAGCCAAAAACATTCAGTACTTC,CASSQDEEAKNIQYF
NA,TRBV19,TRBD1,TRBJ1-5,TGTGCCAGCTCTGGACAGGGACTATTATATAGCAATCAGCCCCAGCATTTT,CASSGQGLLYSNQPQHF
once,TRBV7-9,NA,TRBJ2-2,TGTGCCAGCAGCTTAGACTCACTCCTGAACACCGGGGAGCTGTTTTTT,CASSLDSLLNTGELFF
once,TRBV7-2,NA,TRBJ2-7,TGTGCCAGCAGTCCCGGACAGACTTGGGAGCAGTACTTC,CASSPGQTWEQYF
few,TRBV7-9,TRBD2,TRBJ2-1,TGTGCCAGCAGCCTACTAGCGGCGGGCGCCTACAATGAGCAGTTCTTC,CASSLLAAGAYNEQFF
once,TRBV10-2,NA,TRBJ1-4,TGCGCCAGCAGTGACCCCGCGGGGGGCAATGAAAAACTGTTTTTT,CASSDPAGGNEKLFF
NA,TRBV5-4,TRBD2,TRBJ2-7,TGTGCCAGCAGCTTGGGGGGGGAAGCGGGACACGAGCAGTACTTC,CASSLGGEAGHEQYF
NA,TRBV6-1,NA,TRBJ2-7,TGTGCCAGCAGTGAAGCGGGACTCGTCTACGAGCAGTACTTC,CASSEAGLVYEQYF
NA,TRBV10-3,NA,TRBJ1-2,TGTGCCATCAGTGAGGGTCGGCAGGGTTATGGCTACACCTTC,CAISEGRQGYGYTF
NA,TRBV6-5,NA,TRBJ1-2,TGTGCCAGCAGAACCGGGGTGTCCAGCTACACCTTC,CASRTGVSSYTF
once,TRBV28,TRBD2,TRBJ2-7,TGTGCCAGCAGTGCCGTGGTAGCGGGGCACTACGAGCAGTACTTC,CASSAVVAGHYEQYF
NA,TRBV15,TRBD2,TRBJ2-4,TGTGCCACCAGCAGAGATAGCGCTAGCGGCAAAAACATTCAGTACTTC,CATSRDSASGKNIQYF
NA,TRBV9,TRBD2,TRBJ2-1,TGTGCCAGCAGCGTATTAGCGGGCTCCTACAATGAGCAGTTCTTC,CASSVLAGSYNEQFF
NA,TRBV7-6,TRBD1,TRBJ2-1,TGTGCCAGCAGCCCTTCACAGGGGGTATCGAGGAATGAGCAGTTCTTC,CASSPSQGVSRNEQFF
NA,TRBV14,NA,TRBJ2-1,TGTGCCAGCAGCCAAGATCGACTGAATGCGTTCTTC,CASSQDRLNAFF
NA,TRBV28,NA,TRBJ1-5,TGTGCCAGCAGTCCAGCGGGGGGGGCTCGGAGCAATCAGCCCCAGCATTTT,CASSPAGGARSNQPQHF
NA,TRBV11-2,TRBD1,TRBJ1-1,TGTGCCAGCAGCTTAGGACAGGGGGCACCTGAAGCTTTCTTT,CASSLGQGAPEAFF
NA,TRBV6-1,TRBD1,TRBJ2-3,TGTGCCAGCGTATTGGACAGGGTCGGCACAGATACGCAGTATTTT,CASVLDRVGTDTQYF
NA,TRBV19,NA,TRBJ1-1,TGTGCCAGTAGCCCCGTATTGAACACTGAAGCTTTCTTT,CASSPVLNTEAFF
NA,TRBV10-3,TRBD2,TRBJ2-7,TGTGCCATCAACCCAGCGGGAGGGCCCTCCTACGAGCAGTACTTC,CAINPAGGPSYEQYF